A single sample gave rise to the 20 T cell receptor beta chains below, sequenced in a study of spatial heterogeneity in lung cancer. TCRdb re-derived calls from the 5' RACE reads in MiXCR, one entry per CDR3 protein. The table includes around 41,000 distinct CDR3 sequences, approximately 22% detected once. Regarding time point: blood at routine non-recurrence follow-up after resection. Sample: PBMCs, taken at follow-up. The receptors were gathered from a female donor with early-stage non-small cell lung cancer.

V and J are TRBV29-1 and TRBJ2-5, with D uncertain. This CDR3 has 11 amino acids. Trimming shortened V by 1 base and J by 5 bases, and 5 bases separated the two germline ends. The germline V gene encodes CDR1 SQVTM and CDR2 ANQGSEA. The CDR3 spells CSVEVSETQYF. CDR3 coding DNA: TGCAGCGTTGAAGTTAGCGAGACCCAGTACTTC.

The rearrangement uses TRBV30 and TRBJ1-1, with D uncertain. Germline V gene lookup returns CDR1 GTSNPN and CDR2 SVGIG (reference sequence). This CDR3 has 13 residues. Trimming left V 0 bases short and J 1 base short, with 6 bases between. CDR3 sequence reads: CAWSVLRNTEAFF. The CDR3 DNA follows: TGTGCCTGGAGTGTACTACGGAACACTGAAGCTTTCTTT.

The V and J genes are TRBV19 and TRBJ1-1, with D maybe TRBD1 (5 bases). Trimming left V 6 bases short and J 4 bases short, with 12 bases between. Per the germline V gene, CDR1 is LNHDA and CDR2 is SQIVND (reference sequence). CDR3 length: 13 residues. The CDR3 DNA reads as TGTGCCAGTAGACGGAATCAGGGCACTGAAGCTTTCTTT. Its protein is CASRRNQGTEAFF.

This chain links TRBV3-1 with TRBJ2-2, with TRBD1 matching over 7 bases. This CDR3 is 13 amino acids long. V was pared by 7 bases and J by 4 bases, with 3 bases of the junction left unmatched. The germline CDR1 and CDR2 sequences are LGHDT and YNNKEL (reference sequence). The CDR3 here is CASKGAPTGELFF. The CDR3 DNA reads as TGTGCCAGCAAGGGGGCGCCCACCGGGGAGCTGTTTTTT.

This clonotype was seen repeatedly, ten times or more. The chain combines TRBV6-2 or TRBV6-3 with TRBJ2-5; TRBD1 or TRBD2 may be the D gene (5 bases each). Trimming left V 5 bases short and J 4 bases short, with 14 bases between. Germline CDR1 is MNHEY and CDR2 is SVGEGT. The CDR3 extends over 14 amino acids. The CDR3 bases are TGTGCCAGCAGTCCTCCCGGGACGTTAGAGACCCAGTACTTC. This codes for CASSPPGTLETQYF.

The CDR3 is CASSSPGSPGTGELFF. The CDR3 bases are TGTGCCAGCAGTTCCCCGGGTTCCCCGGGTACCGGGGAGCTGTTTTTT. J is TRBJ2-2 and V is TRBV6-5; D gene ambiguous. The CDR3 runs to 16 residues. The V end was cut by 4 bases, the J end by 5 bases, with 17 bases between. CDR1 is MNHEY and CDR2 is SVGAGI in the germline V gene.

This chain uses TRBV11-2 with TRBJ2-1; the D gene is possibly TRBD1 (6 bases). The germline V gene has CDR1 SGHAT and CDR2 FQNNGV. V was clipped by 2 bases and J by 10 bases, with 18 bases between them. The CDR3 is 15 residues long. The CDR3 nucleotides read TGTGCCAGCAGCTTATTCGGACAGTGGGGTAAGGAGCAGTTCTTC. Translation gives CASSLFGQWGKEQFF.

This clonotype was detected only a few times. The rearrangement links TRBV2 to TRBJ1-2, with D unresolved. Germline assignment: CDR1 SNHLY and CDR2 FYNNEI. The CDR3 runs to 12 residues. V dropped 7 bases and J dropped 5 bases, with 11 bases sitting between them. The CDR3 nucleotides are TGTGCCAGCAAAGGCCTTAAATATGGCTACACCTTC. This codes for CASKGLKYGYTF.

The gene calls are TRBV24-1 and TRBJ2-1; D is possibly TRBD2 (5 bases). CDR3 length: 15 amino acids. The germline gives CDR1 KGHDR, CDR2 SFDVKD. Trimming took off 1 base at V and 5 bases at J, with 11 bases between the two ends. CDR3 loop: CATSDFSAVDNEQFF. DNA for the CDR3: TGTGCCACCAGTGATTTTAGCGCCGTTGACAATGAGCAGTTCTTC.

The J gene is TRBJ2-1, the V gene TRBV4-2, with TRBD2 identical over 8 bases. V dropped 4 bases and J dropped 5; count of bases not matched to a gene: 10. Germline V gene lookup returns CDR1 LGHNA and CDR2 YNFKEQ. This CDR3 region has 16 residues. In nucleotides, the CDR3 is TGTGCCAGCAGCCGTGGACTATCGGGGGGGGACAATGAGCAGTTCTTC. It yields the protein CASSRGLSGGDNEQFF.

In this sample, this clonotype turned up many times. J is TRBJ1-1 and V is TRBV20-1; D is possibly TRBD1 (6 bases). This CDR3 contains 11 residues. Between the trimmed V and J ends, which lost 6 bases and 11 bases, there was a span of 16 bases. Germline lookup yields CDR1 DFQATT and CDR2 SNEGSKA (reference sequence). CDR3 region: CSAQGDDLAFF. Written as DNA, the CDR3 is TGCAGTGCACAGGGCGATGATTTGGCTTTCTTT.

The gene calls are TRBV5-6 and TRBJ1-5; 9 bases map to TRBD1. CDR1 and CDR2 from the germline V gene are SGHDT and YYEEEE. The trim removed 1 base at V and 2 bases at J, leaving 1 base unmatched. The CDR3 totals 15 residues. The CDR3 region is CASSLRQGGNQPQHF. The CDR3, as DNA: TGTGCCAGCAGCTTGAGACAGGGGGGCAATCAGCCCCAGCATTTT.

Many counts were recorded for this clonotype. This chain connects TRBV7-3 to TRBJ1-3; D is perhaps TRBD1 (5 bases). Germline loops: CDR1 SGHTA, CDR2 FQGTGA. This CDR3 spans 16 amino acids. V shed 1 base and J shed 0 bases, with 10 bases lying between them. CDR3 sequence (DNA): TGTGCCAGCAGCTTAAACGGGAGGGGCTCTGGAAACACCATATATTTT. This encodes CASSLNGRGSGNTIYF.

The V call is TRBV12-3 or TRBV12-4, the J call TRBJ2-6, with unresolved D. The CDR3 is 16 residues long. V dropped 1 base and J dropped 0 bases, with 7 bases sitting between them. The CDR3, as DNA: TGTGCCAGCAGTTTAGGGGGTAACTCTGGGGCCAACGTCCTGACTTTC. This codes for CASSLGGNSGANVLTF.

The chain links TRBV11-2 to TRBJ2-7; 11 bases fit TRBD1. CDR1 and CDR2 (germline): SGHAT, FQNNGV. V was clipped by 5 bases and J by 2 bases; unmatched bases: 8. This CDR3 has 16 amino acids. CDR3 in DNA: TGTGCCAGCAGCCCCCGGCCGGGACAGGGGGCCTACGAGCAGTACTTC. It is translated as CASSPRPGQGAYEQYF.

Only a few counts were recorded for this clonotype. This chain links TRBV5-1 with TRBJ2-1, with D possibly TRBD2 on 6 matching bases. Trimming took off 0 bases at V and 9 bases at J, with 16 bases between the two ends. The CDR3 is made up of 15 amino acids. Germline CDR1 reads SGHRS; CDR2 reads YFSETQ. The CDR3, as DNA: TGCGCCAGCAGCTTGGTGGACGGGAGAAAGATTGAGCAGTTCTTC. It codes for CASSLVDGRKIEQFF.

The chain is built from TRBV11-2 and TRBJ1-5; D might be TRBD1 (5 bases). The V gene's germline CDR1 is SGHAT and CDR2 FQNNGV. The ends were cut back, 5 bases at V and 3 bases at J, with 8 bases in the middle. The CDR3 has 13 residues. The CDR3 coding sequence is TGTGCCAGCAGCACAGGTGTCAATCAGCCCCAGCATTTT. Its protein product is CASSTGVNQPQHF.

The V gene is TRBV18, the J gene TRBJ1-5; the D is unclear. V lost 3 bases to trimming and J lost 0 bases, with 3 bases between them. Germline V gene data show CDR1 as KGHSH and CDR2 as LQKENI. The CDR3 contains 13 residues. CDR3 in amino acids: CASSPSSNQPQHF. CDR3 DNA: TGTGCCAGCTCACCTAGTAGCAATCAGCCCCAGCATTTT.

This clonotype is labeled as medium-sized. The rearrangement joins TRBV25-1 to TRBJ2-5; maybe TRBD2 (6 bases). This CDR3 is 16 amino acids long. Per the germline V gene, CDR1 is MGHDK and CDR2 is SYGVNS. V lost 1 base and J 0 bases, leaving 12 bases between the germline ends. Here the CDR3 reads CASSEWEVGYQETQYF. Written as DNA, the CDR3 is TGTGCCAGCAGTGAATGGGAGGTGGGATACCAAGAGACCCAGTACTTC. The variable domain in full, with the rest retrieved from reference TRBV25-1 and TRBJ2-5, is EADIYQTPRYLVIGTGKKITLECSQTMGHDKMYWYQQDPGMELHLIHYSYGVNSTEKGDLSSESTVSRIRTEHFPLTLESARPSHTSQYLCASSEWEVGYQETQYFGPGTRLLVL.

This clonotype was detected many times. V is TRBV19 and J is TRBJ2-1; 13 bases align to TRBD2. Germline V gene data show CDR1 as LNHDA and CDR2 as SQIVND (reference sequence). With V trimmed by 4 bases and J by 4 bases, 4 bases remained unmatched. The CDR3 is 16 amino acids. CDR3 DNA sequence: TGTGCCAGTAGTAGAATACTAGCGGGGGGGTACAATGAGCAGTTCTTC. As protein: CASSRILAGGYNEQFF.